This T cell receptor (beta chain) derives from a study of blood T cell repertoires in COVID-19. Overall study context: The study drew acute and convalescent COVID-19 samples from the United States, Italy and Spain.

The participants were between about 18 and 100 years old and came from roughly 24 US areas. Clinical histories supplied by participants themselves formed the basis of cohort assignment. Someone with COVID-19 had been met by exposed participants within 2 weeks before study entry. Sequenced by immunoSEQ multiplex PCR; TCRdb stores in-frame clones only, minus some. The sample has roughly 320,000 clones; 85% to 95% are singletons. Sequencing was done on a sample of PBMCs or T cells enriched from blood (not recorded which). This TCR derives from a woman aged 25 to 45 who had been exposed to COVID-19.

CDR3 sequence (DNA): TGCGCCAGCAGCCTTCTAAACGGGGTCTCTGGGGCCAACGTCCTGACTTTC. Residues: CASSLLNGVSGANVLTF. The chain uses TRBV4-1 and TRBJ2-6; possibly TRBD2 for D (5 bases). The CDR3 consists of 17 residues. Germline CDR1 reads MGHRA; CDR2 reads YSYEKL. Deletions cut 4 bases from V and 0 bases from J, with 13 bases between.